This TCR beta chain was observed in a study of beta chain features in type 1 diabetes. In the study overall: There was similarity between patients and healthy donors in age, gender and cell yields. Study-wide results and limits: TCRB CDR3s were moderately but significantly shorter in Type 1 diabetes patients in all four CD4+ subsets. Patients with type 1 diabetes showed fewer VDJ junction insertions and more deletions. Researchers reported that naive, central memory and Treg TCRB repertoires appeared more similar in patients than in healthy donors. cDNA-based sequencing might over-represent cells highly expressing TCR.

Trimming took 4 bases from V and 2 from J, leaving 10 bases between them. The germline CDR1 and CDR2 sequences are SGDLS and YYNGEE. There are 13 residues in the CDR3. Expressed TCRB transcripts were sequenced because the entire RNA isolate underwent reverse transcription. Profiling relied on immunoSEQ multiplex PCR, and the TCRdb table lists in-frame clones only, not all of them. Altogether approximately 280,000 clones are present, about 15% being singletons, with the ten largest covering 0.015%. This clone has only a few counts. Its target is unknown. The J gene is TRBJ2-7, the V gene TRBV9; D ambiguous. Sequencing was done on a sample of naive CD4+ T cells from blood. The TCR sequence derives from a man between 18 and 35 years old with type 1 diabetes. CDR3 region: CASSLSVAYEQYF. CDR3 coding DNA: TGTGCCAGCAGCCTCTCCGTCGCCTACGAGCAGTACTTC.